This T cell receptor (beta chain) was identified during a study of monozygotic twins with inflammatory bowel disease (dated by TCRdb to between 2019 and 2020). About the study as a whole: The complete study included 28 monozygotic twin pairs: 19 IBD-discordant Danish pairs and nine German pairs, of which four were IBD-concordant and five were IBD-discordant. The search for disease-associated traits relied mainly on comparing, within discordant pairs, IBD patients with their genetically identical healthy co-twins. Each individual had, on average, about 151 000 unique TCRalpha sequences and 181 000 unique TCRbeta sequences available for analysis. Overall study results and their limits: The analysis was unable to tell different T cell subtypes apart. Because patients were on differing immunosuppressive treatments, the repertoires may have picked up extra background noise and inter-individual variability. IBD patients shared fewer clonotypes with other individuals than healthy twins did, most markedly in patients showing signs of disease activity. The results gave no support for a single strong signal or clonotype linked to IBD. TCRbeta repertoire diversity, by inverse Simpson index, was decreased in IBD patients compared with their healthy co-twins. No difference in repertoire similarity was observed between concordant and discordant twins, possibly owing to limited statistical power.

Library prep was done by 5' RACE. Preparation of each TCR library used approximately 3.5 ug of total RNA. cDNA was synthesized with SMARTScribe reverse transcriptase in eight separate reactions per sample. During cDNA synthesis, unique molecular identifiers containing a 6-nucleotide sample barcode were introduced by template switching. TCRalpha and TCRbeta cDNA was amplified in two nested PCRs of about 17 and 10 cycles, and bead purification was carried out after each PCR. Before amplification, the cDNA was treated with uracil DNA-glycosylase and purified using the QIAquick PCR purification kit. The second PCR added Illumina TruSeq-compatible adapters along with sample-specific barcodes. TapeStation and Qubit were used to check library quality and concentration, and approximately 5.4 ng of each library was pooled. Pooled libraries were sequenced on an Illumina HiSeq2500 single-index Rapid Run with 2 x 100 bp reads and custom sequencing primers. The authors' analysis ran thus. MiGEC version 1.2.6 was used for UMI-based consensus assembly to correct PCR and sequencing errors. V(D)J alignment, clonotype assembly and CDR3 extraction were performed with MiXCR version 2.1.1. To normalise gene usage, clonotype sharing and MAIT/NKT TCR abundance, the top 1000, 10 000 and 20 000 clonotypes in each sample were analysed. After downsampling to 27 000 UMIs, diversity was calculated as the inverse Simpson index using the vegan R package. Paired Mann-Whitney U tests on discordant twin pairs were used, with Benjamini-Hochberg multiple-testing correction. TCRdb reprocessed the reads and assigns one entry to each CDR3 protein sequence, leaving out DNA. TCRdb, not the original authors, processed these V and J calls. This sample's listing comprises around 210,000 distinct CDR3 sequences. Roughly 7.5% of the sample goes to the ten largest clones.

From each donor, an approximately 2.5 ml peripheral blood sample was drawn into PAXgene tubes and stored at -80 degrees C. Without any T cell sorting, total RNA was extracted from whole blood using the PAXgene blood miRNA kit on an automated QIAcube. Peripheral blood from monozygotic twin pairs, either concordant or discordant for inflammatory bowel disease, underwent deep TCRalpha and TCRbeta repertoire profiling that used unique molecular barcoding. Smoking habits were recorded for all twin pairs, and individuals were classified as current, former or never smokers. CDR1 and CDR2 are drawn from the germline V gene: SGHNT, YENEEA. The CDR3 sequence holds 13 residues, the cysteine and phenylalanine included. The coding DNA is unavailable. Of note for this clonotype: This clone's antigen is unknown.

This TCR was sampled from a human donor with ulcerative colitis or Crohn's disease, or a healthy co-twin of an affected twin (not recorded which). Sequences were obtained from blood. The chain couples TRBV11-3 to TRBJ2-1; absent DNA, TCRdb's TRBD1 call cannot be checked. The CDR3 protein is CASSLFGANEQFF. With all but the CDR3 taken from the reference TRBV11-3 and TRBJ2-1 genes, the full variable domain is: EAGVVQSPRYKIIEKKQPVAFWCNPISGHNTLYWYLQNLGQGPELLIRYENEEAVDDSQLPKDRFSAERLKGVDSTLKIQPAELGDSAVYLCASSLFGANEQFFGPGTRLTVL.